This is a list of T cell receptor beta chains from one sample in a study of shared clonotypes between healthy human individuals. Sequencing used immunoSEQ multiplex PCR; TCRdb keeps in-frame clones, though not all of them. The data show nearly 1,000,000 clones, 70% to 85% seen once. The specimen was memory CD4+ T cells sorted from blood. These receptors came from a young man in good health. Each CDR3 is given with its conserved first and last residue.

TRBV30 CAFTHSNTGELFF
TRBV6-1 CASSVGSGLDINEQFF
TRBV6-6 CASSYKDLVNEKLFF
TRBV6-6 CASSYSAGELFF
TRBV7-7 CASSLAGAEETQYF
TRBV7-9 CASSSTLDTGELFF
TRBV9 CASSAEITGELFF
TRBV27 CASGTGGRDTQYF
TRBV18 CASGQGAEDEKLFF
TRBV6-6 CASSYSLGVGNQPQHF
TRBV19 CASSPESRQPLHF
TRBV4-1 CASSQEGGGRVIHADTQYF
TRBV5-8 CASSRSQLPPYEQYF
TRBV7-9 CASSLEVTAHYEQYF
TRBV19 CASSKGLAVYEQYF
TRBV5-8 CASRTMDSTYEQYF
TRBV7-9 CASTWGYTEAFF
TRBV10-3 CAISALAGAYLEAQYF
TRBV30 CAWSGGGTTNEKLFF
TRBV28 CASSFSVLGQFF
TRBV6-1 CASTGHTEAFF
TRBV7-6 CASSLQRAERATF
TRBV6-5 CASSYSVAGGHGYTF
TRBV25-1 CASTWDSGYGYTF
TRBV6-6 CASSYSGSGGENEQFF